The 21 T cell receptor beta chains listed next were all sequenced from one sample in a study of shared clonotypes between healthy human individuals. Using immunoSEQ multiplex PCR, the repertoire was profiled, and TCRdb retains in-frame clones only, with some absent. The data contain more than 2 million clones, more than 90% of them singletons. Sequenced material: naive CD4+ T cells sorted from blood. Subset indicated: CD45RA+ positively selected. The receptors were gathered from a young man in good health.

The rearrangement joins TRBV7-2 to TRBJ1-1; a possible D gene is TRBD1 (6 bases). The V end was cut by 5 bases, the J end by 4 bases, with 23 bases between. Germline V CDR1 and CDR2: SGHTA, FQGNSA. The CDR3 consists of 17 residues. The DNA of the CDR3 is TGTGCCAGCAGCCGAGGGACAAACGGCGCGGTAGGCACTGAAGCTTTCTTT. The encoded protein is CASSRGTNGAVGTEAFF.

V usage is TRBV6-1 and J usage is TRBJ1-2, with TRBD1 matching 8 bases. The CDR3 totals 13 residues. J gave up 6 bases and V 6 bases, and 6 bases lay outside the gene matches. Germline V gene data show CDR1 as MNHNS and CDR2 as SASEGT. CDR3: CASRNTGGNGYTF. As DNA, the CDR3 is TGTGCCAGCAGGAACACAGGGGGGAATGGCTACACCTTC.

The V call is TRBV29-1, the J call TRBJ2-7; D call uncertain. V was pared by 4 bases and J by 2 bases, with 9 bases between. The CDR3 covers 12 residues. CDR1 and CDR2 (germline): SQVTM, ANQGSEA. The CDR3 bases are TGCAGCGTTGTTGGGGTACCCTACGAGCAGTACTTC. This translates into CSVVGVPYEQYF.

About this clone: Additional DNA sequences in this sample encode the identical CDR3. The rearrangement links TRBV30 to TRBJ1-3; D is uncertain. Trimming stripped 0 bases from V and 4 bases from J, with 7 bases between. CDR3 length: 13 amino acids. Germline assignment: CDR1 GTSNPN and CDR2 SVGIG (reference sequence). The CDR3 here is CAWSVGSGNTIYF. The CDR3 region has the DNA TGTGCCTGGAGTGTAGGGAGCGGAAACACCATATATTTT.

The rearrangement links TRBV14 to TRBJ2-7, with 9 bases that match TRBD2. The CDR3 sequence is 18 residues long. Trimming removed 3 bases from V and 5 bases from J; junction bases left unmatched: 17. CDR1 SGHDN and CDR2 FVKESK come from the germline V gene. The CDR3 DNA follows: TGTGCCAGCAGCCAGGCTGGGTTGAAGCGGGGGGCCGGGGACGAGCAGTACTTC. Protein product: CASSQAGLKRGAGDEQYF.

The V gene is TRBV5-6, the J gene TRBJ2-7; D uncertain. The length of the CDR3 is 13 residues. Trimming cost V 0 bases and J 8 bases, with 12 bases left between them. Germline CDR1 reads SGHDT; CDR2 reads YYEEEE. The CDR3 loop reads CASSLGDAVQQYF. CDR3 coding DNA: TGTGCCAGCAGCTTGGGCGACGCCGTGCAGCAGTACTTC.

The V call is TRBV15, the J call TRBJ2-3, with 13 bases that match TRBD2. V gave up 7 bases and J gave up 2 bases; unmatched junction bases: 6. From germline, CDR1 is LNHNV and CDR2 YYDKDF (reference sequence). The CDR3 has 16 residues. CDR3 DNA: TGTGCCACCAAGTCAGGACTAGCGGGGGACACAGATACGCAGTATTTT. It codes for CATKSGLAGDTDTQYF.

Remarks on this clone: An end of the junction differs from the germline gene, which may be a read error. In nucleotides, the CDR3 is TGTGCTAGCAGCTTAGCTCACGGGCCCTCCTACGAGCAGTACTTC. Translation: CASSLAHGPSYEQYF. J is TRBJ2-7 and V is TRBV7-7; D gene unclear. Germline V CDR1 and CDR2: SSHAT, FNYEAQ (reference sequence). The CDR3 sequence is 15 residues long.

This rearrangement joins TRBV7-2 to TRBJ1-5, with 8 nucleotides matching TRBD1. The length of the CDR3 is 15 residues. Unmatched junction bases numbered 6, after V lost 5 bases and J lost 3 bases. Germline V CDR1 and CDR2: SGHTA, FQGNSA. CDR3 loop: CASSASTGDNQPQHF. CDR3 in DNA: TGTGCCAGCAGCGCGTCGACAGGGGACAATCAGCCCCAGCATTTT.

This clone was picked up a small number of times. Written as DNA, the CDR3 is TGCGCCAGCAGAGGCCCGGACCGACCCTCCTACGAGCAGTACTTC. Its translation is CASRGPDRPSYEQYF. J is TRBJ2-7 and V is TRBV5-1; D uncertain. Germline V gives CDR1 SGHRS, CDR2 YFSETQ. V lost 5 bases to trimming and J lost 0 bases, with 15 bases between them. This CDR3 contains 15 residues.

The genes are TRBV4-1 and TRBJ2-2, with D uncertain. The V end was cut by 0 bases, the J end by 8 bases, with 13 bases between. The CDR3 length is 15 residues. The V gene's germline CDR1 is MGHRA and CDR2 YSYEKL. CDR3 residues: CASSQDLRDRGELFF. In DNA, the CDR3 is TGCGCCAGCAGCCAAGATTTAAGGGATCGGGGGGAGCTGTTTTTT.

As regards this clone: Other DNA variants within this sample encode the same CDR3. In DNA, the CDR3 is TGTGCCTGGAGTGTACAAAGAGGGGAAAAACTGTTTTTT. This translates into CAWSVQRGEKLFF. This sequence joins TRBV30 and TRBJ1-4; D ambiguous. Trimming took 0 bases from V and 8 from J, leaving 10 bases between them. In germline, CDR1 is GTSNPN, CDR2 SVGIG (reference sequence). The CDR3 totals 13 residues.

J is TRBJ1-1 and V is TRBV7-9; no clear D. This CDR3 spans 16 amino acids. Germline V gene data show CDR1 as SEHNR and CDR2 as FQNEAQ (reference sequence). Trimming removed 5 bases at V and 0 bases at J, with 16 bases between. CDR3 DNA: TGTGCCAGCAGCCCTCGGATCCAATTACTGAACACTGAAGCTTTCTTT. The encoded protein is CASSPRIQLLNTEAFF. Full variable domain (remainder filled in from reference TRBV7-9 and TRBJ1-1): DTGVSQNPRHKITKRGQNVTFRCDPISEHNRLYWYRQTLGQGPEFLTYFQNEAQLEKSRLLSDRFSAERPKGSFSTLEIQRTEQGDSAMYLCASSPRIQLLNTEAFFGQGTRLTVV.

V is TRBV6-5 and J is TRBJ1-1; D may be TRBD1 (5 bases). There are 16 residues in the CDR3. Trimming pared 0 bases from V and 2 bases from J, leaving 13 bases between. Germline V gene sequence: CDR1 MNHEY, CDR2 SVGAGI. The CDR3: CASSYSRPGGNTEAFF. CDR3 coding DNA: TGTGCCAGCAGTTACTCGAGGCCCGGGGGAAACACTGAAGCTTTCTTT.

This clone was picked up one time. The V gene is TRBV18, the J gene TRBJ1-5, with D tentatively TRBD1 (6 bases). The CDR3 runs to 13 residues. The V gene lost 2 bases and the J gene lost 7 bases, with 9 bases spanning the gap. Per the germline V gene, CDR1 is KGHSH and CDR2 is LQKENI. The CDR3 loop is CASSPDQGQPQHF. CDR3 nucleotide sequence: TGTGCCAGCTCACCAGACCAGGGGCAGCCCCAGCATTTT.

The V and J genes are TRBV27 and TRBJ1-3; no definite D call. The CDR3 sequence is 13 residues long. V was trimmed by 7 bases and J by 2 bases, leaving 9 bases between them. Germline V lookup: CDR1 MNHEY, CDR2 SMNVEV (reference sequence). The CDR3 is CASKARAGNTIYF. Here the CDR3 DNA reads TGTGCCAGCAAGGCCCGGGCTGGAAACACCATATATTTT.

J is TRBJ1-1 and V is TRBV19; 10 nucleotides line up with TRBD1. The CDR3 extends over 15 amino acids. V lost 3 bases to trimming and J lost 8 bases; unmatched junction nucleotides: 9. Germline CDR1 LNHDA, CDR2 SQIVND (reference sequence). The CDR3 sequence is CASSMITGQGREAFF. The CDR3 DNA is TGTGCCAGTAGTATGATTACGGGACAGGGGCGCGAAGCTTTCTTT. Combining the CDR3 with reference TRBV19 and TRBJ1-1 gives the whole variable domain DGGITQSPKYLFRKEGQNVTLSCEQNLNHDAMYWYRQDPGQGLRLIYYSQIVNDFQKGDIAEGYSVSREKKESFPLTVTSAQKNPTAFYLCASSMITGQGREAFFGQGTRLTVV.

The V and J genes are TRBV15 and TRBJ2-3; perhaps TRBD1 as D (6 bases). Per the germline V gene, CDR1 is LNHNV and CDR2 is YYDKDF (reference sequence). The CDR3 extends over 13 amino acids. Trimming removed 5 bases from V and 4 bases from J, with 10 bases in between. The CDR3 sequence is CATSVGQSDTQYF. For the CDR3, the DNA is TGTGCCACCAGCGTTGGACAGTCAGATACGCAGTATTTT.

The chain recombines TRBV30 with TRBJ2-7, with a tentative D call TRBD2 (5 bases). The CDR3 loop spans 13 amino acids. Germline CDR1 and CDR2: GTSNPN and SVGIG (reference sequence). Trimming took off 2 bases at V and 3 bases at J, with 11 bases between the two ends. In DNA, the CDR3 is TGTGCCTGGAGTTTCCGGGGTAACTACGAGCAGTACTTC. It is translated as CAWSFRGNYEQYF.

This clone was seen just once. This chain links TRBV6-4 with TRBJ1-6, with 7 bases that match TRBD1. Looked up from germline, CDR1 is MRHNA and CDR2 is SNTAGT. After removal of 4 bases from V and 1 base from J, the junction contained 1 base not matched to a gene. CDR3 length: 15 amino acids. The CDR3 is CASSGQGSYNSPLHF. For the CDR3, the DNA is TGTGCCAGCAGTGGACAGGGTTCCTATAATTCACCCCTCCACTTT.

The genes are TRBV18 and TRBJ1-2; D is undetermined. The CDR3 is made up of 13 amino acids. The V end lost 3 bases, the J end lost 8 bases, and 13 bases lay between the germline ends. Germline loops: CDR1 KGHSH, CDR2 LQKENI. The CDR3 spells CASSPGPSGGYTF. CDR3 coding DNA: TGTGCCAGCTCACCGGGCCCTTCGGGGGGCTACACCTTC.